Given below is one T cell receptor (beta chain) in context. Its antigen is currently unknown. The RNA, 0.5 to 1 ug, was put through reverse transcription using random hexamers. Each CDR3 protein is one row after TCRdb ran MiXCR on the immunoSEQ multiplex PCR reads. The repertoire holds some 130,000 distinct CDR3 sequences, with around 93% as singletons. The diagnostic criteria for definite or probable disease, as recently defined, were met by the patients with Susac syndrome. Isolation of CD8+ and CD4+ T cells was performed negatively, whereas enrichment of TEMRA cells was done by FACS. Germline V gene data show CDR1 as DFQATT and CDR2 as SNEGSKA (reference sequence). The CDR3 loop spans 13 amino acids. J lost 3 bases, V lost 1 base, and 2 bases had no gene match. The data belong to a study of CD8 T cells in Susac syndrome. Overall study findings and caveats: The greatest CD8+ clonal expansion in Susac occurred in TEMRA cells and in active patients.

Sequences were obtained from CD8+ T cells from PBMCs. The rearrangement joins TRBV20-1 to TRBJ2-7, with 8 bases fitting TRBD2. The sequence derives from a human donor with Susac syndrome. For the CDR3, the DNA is TGCAGTGCTAGAGGGCGGGAGGTCTACGAGCAGTACTTC. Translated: CSARGREVYEQYF.